These 2 T cell receptor beta chains were sequenced from one sample in a study of PD-1 blockade in classical Hodgkin lymphoma. The time point denotes: cycle 4 day 1 (C4D1), after five to seven weeks of nivolumab. Relapse was seen in all patients after autologous stem cell transplantation, and brentuximab vedotin exposure was variable. Produced via immunoSEQ multiplex PCR; TCRdb's table is partial and in-frame only. The data show tens of thousands of clones, roughly 78% seen once. Sample: peripheral blood mononuclear cells (PBMCs), taken before the fourth cycle of nivolumab. These receptors were obtained from a human donor with classical Hodgkin lymphoma.

This rearrangement joins TRBV10-3 to TRBJ2-7; possible D gene TRBD2, 6 bases. Deletions cut 3 bases from V and 4 bases from J, with 13 bases between. CDR3 size: 14 residues. Germline V gene sequence: CDR1 ENHRY, CDR2 SYGVKD. For the CDR3, the DNA is TGTGCCATCAGTGAATCAGGGACTTATTACGAGCAGTACTTC. It yields the protein CAISESGTYYEQYF.

The J gene is TRBJ2-2, the V gene TRBV9; D is perhaps TRBD2 (7 bases). Germline V gives CDR1 SGDLS, CDR2 YYNGEE. CDR3 length: 17 residues. The V gene lost 0 bases and the J gene lost 4 bases, with 16 bases spanning the gap. The CDR3 region is CASSVAWGGGGTGELFF. CDR3 bases: TGTGCCAGCAGCGTAGCTTGGGGAGGGGGAGGCACCGGGGAGCTGTTTTTT.